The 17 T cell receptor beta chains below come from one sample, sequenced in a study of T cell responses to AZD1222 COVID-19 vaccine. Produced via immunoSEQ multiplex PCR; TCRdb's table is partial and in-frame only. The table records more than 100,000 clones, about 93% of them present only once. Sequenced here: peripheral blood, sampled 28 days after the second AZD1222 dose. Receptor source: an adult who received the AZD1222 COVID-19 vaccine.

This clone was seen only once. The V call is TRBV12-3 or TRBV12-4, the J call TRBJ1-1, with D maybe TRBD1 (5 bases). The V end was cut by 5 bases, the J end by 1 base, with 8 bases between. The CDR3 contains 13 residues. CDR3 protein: CASSITGNTEAFF. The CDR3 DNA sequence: TGTGCCAGCAGTATCACAGGGAACACTGAAGCTTTCTTT.

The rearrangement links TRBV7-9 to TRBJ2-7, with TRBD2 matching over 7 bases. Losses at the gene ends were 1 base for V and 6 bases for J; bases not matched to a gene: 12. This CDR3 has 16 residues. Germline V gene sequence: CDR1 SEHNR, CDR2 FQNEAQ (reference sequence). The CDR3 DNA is TGTGCCAGCAGCTTAGAACAGAGGCGGGAGCTCGGCGAGCAGTACTTC. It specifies CASSLEQRRELGEQYF.

CDR3 coding DNA: TGTGCCAGCAGACGGGTCCAAGAGACCCAGTACTTC. Translation gives CASRRVQETQYF. This chain joins TRBV2 and TRBJ2-5; D is unresolved. The germline V gene encodes CDR1 SNHLY and CDR2 FYNNEI. Trimming pared 6 bases from V and 1 base from J, leaving 6 bases between. The CDR3 is 12 residues long.

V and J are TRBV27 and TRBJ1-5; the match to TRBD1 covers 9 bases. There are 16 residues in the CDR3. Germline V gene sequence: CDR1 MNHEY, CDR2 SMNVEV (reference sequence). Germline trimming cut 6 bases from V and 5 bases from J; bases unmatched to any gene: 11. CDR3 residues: CASRPGQGLSDQPQHF. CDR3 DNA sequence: TGTGCCAGCAGACCGGGACAGGGCCTTTCAGATCAGCCCCAGCATTTT.

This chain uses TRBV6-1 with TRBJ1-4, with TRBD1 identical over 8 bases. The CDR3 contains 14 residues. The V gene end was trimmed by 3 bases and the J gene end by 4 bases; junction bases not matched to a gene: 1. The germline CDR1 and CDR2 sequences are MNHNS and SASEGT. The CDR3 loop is CASSDRGLNEKLFF. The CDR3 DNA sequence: TGTGCCAGCAGTGACAGGGGGCTTAATGAAAAACTGTTTTTT.

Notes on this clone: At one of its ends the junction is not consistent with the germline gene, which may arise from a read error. The CDR3 DNA is TGCAGCGTTGGCACTAGCGGGAGCCCGAATTTC. Protein sequence: CSVGTSGSPNF. The V gene is TRBV29-1, the J gene TRBJ2-7; 11 bases match TRBD2. The CDR3 sequence is 11 residues long. Germline CDR1 SQVTM, CDR2 ANQGSEA.

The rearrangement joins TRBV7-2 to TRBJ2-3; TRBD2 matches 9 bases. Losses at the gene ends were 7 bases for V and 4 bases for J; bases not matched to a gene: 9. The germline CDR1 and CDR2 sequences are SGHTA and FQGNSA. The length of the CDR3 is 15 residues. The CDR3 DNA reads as TGTGCCAGCATTCCTCGGGGACTAGCATCAGATACGCAGTATTTT. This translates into CASIPRGLASDTQYF.

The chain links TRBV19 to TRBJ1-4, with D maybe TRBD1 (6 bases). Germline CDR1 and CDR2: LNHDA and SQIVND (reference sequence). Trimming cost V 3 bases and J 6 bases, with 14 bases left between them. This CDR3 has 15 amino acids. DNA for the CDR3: TGTGCCAGTAGTATCCCGCAGGGGATGGATGAAAAACTGTTTTTT. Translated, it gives CASSIPQGMDEKLFF.

CDR3: CASSLGWGNTGELFF. The CDR3 DNA sequence: TGTGCCAGCAGTTTGGGATGGGGGAACACCGGGGAGCTGTTTTTT. The rearrangement joins TRBV6-5 to TRBJ2-2; D is ambiguous. This CDR3 comprises 15 residues. Trimming removed 4 bases at V and 1 base at J, with 10 bases between. In germline, CDR1 is MNHEY, CDR2 SVGAGI.

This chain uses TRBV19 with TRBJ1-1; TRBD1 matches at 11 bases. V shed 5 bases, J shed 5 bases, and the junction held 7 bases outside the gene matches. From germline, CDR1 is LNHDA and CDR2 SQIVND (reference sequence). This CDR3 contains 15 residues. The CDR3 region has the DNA TGTGCCAGTAGTGTTGGACAGGGGGCATGGACTGAAGCTTTCTTT. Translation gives CASSVGQGAWTEAFF.

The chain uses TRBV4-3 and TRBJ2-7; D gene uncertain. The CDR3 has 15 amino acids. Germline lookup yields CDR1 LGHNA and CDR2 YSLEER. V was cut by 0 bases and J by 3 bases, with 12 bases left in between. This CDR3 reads CASSQDRIGYYEQYF. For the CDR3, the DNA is TGCGCCAGCAGCCAAGACAGAATAGGGTACTACGAGCAGTACTTC.

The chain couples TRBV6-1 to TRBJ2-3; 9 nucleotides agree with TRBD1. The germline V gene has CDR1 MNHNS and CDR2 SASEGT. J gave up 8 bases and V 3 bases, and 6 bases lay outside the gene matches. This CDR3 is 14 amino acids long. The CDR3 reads CASSEGTGRFTQYF. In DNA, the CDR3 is TGTGCCAGCAGTGAGGGGACAGGGCGATTTACGCAGTATTTT.

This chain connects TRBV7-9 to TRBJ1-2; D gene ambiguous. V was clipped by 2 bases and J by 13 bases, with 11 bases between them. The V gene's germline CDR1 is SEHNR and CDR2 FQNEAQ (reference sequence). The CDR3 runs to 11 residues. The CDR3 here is CASSLKEERTF. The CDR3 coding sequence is TGTGCCAGCAGCTTAAAAGAAGAACGCACCTTC.

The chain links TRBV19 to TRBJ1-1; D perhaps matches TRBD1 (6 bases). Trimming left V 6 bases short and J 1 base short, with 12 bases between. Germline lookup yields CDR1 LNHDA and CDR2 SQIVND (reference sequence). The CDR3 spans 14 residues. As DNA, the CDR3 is TGTGCCAGTAGACGAGGACAGTCGAACACTGAAGCTTTCTTT. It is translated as CASRRGQSNTEAFF.

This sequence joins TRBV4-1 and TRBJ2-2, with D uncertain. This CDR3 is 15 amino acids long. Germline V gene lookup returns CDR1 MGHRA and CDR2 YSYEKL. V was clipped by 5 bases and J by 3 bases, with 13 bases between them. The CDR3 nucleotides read TGCGCCAGCAGCTGGAAAGGACCAGACACCGGGGAGCTGTTTTTT. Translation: CASSWKGPDTGELFF.

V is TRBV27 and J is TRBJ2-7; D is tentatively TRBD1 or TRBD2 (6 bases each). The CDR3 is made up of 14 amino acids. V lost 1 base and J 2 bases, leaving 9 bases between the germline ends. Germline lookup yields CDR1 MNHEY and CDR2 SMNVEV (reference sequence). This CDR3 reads CASSLWGATYEQYF. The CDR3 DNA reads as TGTGCCAGCAGTTTATGGGGGGCCACCTACGAGCAGTACTTC.

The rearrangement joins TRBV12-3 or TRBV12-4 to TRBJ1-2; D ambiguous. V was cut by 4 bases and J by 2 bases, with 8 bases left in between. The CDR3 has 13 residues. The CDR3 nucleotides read TGTGCCAGCAGTTCAAGAGTAAACTATGGCTACACCTTC. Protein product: CASSSRVNYGYTF.